These T cell receptor beta chains were read from a single sample in a study of blood T cell repertoires in COVID-19. Method: immunoSEQ multiplex PCR; TCRdb's copy keeps in-frame clones and lacks some. The sample lists under 250,000 clones, 84% occurring once. Input material: peripheral blood. These receptors were taken from a woman in her forties who had recovered from COVID-19. CDR3s include the opening cysteine and the closing phenylalanine or tryptophan. The D gene is left open where the match is weak. Rows give clone size only sometimes, using once, few, many, or a class for an expanded clone.

D: TRBD1
J: TRBJ1-5
V: TRBV10-3
size: -
length: 15
DNA: TGTGCCATCAGCCCCGGGACAGCTAGCAATCAGCCCCAGCATTTT
CDR3: CAISPGTASNQPQHF

D: -
J: TRBJ2-7
V: TRBV7-9
size: few
length: 15
DNA: TGTGCCAGCAGCTCGCGGGACCTAAAACCCTACGAGCAGTACTTC
CDR3: CASSSRDLKPYEQYF

D: TRBD1
J: TRBJ2-1
V: TRBV6-4
size: -
length: 15
DNA: TGTGCCAGCAGTGACTCTGACAGGGGGCTGTTGAAGCAGTTCTTC
CDR3: CASSDSDRGLLKQFF

D: TRBD2
J: TRBJ2-3
V: TRBV6-4
size: many
length: 15
DNA: TGTGCCAGCAGTGGGACTAGCGGGGGCACAGATACGCAGTATTTT
CDR3: CASSGTSGGTDTQYF

D: -
J: TRBJ2-1
V: TRBV11-2
size: -
length: 17
DNA: TGTGCCAGCAGCCATGGTGGTTGGGGCGAGTCCTACAATGAGCAGTTCTTC
CDR3: CASSHGGWGESYNEQFF

D: TRBD1
J: TRBJ1-2
V: TRBV2
size: -
length: 12
DNA: TGTGCCAACGACAGGGGAAGAGATGGCTACACCTTC
CDR3: CANDRGRDGYTF

D: TRBD1
J: TRBJ1-3
V: TRBV6-2/TRBV6-3
size: -
length: 16
DNA: TGTGCCAGCAGTACCCGGACAGGTCCCTCTGGAAACACCATATATTTT
CDR3: CASSTRTGPSGNTIYF

D: -
J: TRBJ2-2
V: TRBV28
size: -
length: 13
DNA: TGTGCCAGCAGGGACAGACGAACCGGGGAGCTGTTTTTT
CDR3: CASRDRRTGELFF

D: -
J: TRBJ1-5
V: TRBV19
size: -
length: 14
DNA: TGTGCCAGTAGCCCCACAGGGTACAATCAGCCCCAGCATTTT
CDR3: CASSPTGYNQPQHF

D: -
J: TRBJ1-1
V: TRBV6-5
size: -
length: 13
DNA: TGTGCCAGCAGTCTAGGAAAGGGGACTGAAGCTTTCTTT
CDR3: CASSLGKGTEAFF

D: -
J: TRBJ1-6
V: TRBV5-4
size: -
length: 13
DNA: TGTGCCAGCAGCCTAGACAGAAATTCACCCCTCCACTTT
CDR3: CASSLDRNSPLHF

D: -
J: TRBJ1-4
V: TRBV12-3/TRBV12-4
size: -
length: 13
DNA: TGTGCCAGCAGTTTAAGAAGGGGCGAAAAACTGTTTTTT
CDR3: CASSLRRGEKLFF

D: -
J: TRBJ1-2
V: TRBV20-1
size: -
length: 11
DNA: TGCAGTGCTAGGGGCCTCGGAGGCTACACCTTC
CDR3: CSARGLGGYTF

D: TRBD2
J: TRBJ2-1
V: TRBV13
size: -
length: 17
DNA: TGTGCCAGCAGCCCCCCCCAGGTTGCGGGGGAGCGCTATGAGCAGTTCTTC
CDR3: CASSPPQVAGERYEQFF

D: TRBD1
J: TRBJ1-4
V: TRBV6-1
size: few
length: 14
DNA: TGTGCCAGCAGTGAAGGGACAGGGGTTGAAAAACTGTTTTTT
CDR3: CASSEGTGVEKLFF

D: -
J: TRBJ2-3
V: TRBV6-4
size: -
length: 16
DNA: TGTGCCAGCAGTAATACTTGGGGCGGGGGCACAGATACGCAGTATTTT
CDR3: CASSNTWGGGTDTQYF

D: -
J: TRBJ1-2
V: TRBV7-9
size: -
length: 12
DNA: TGTGCCAGCAGCTTCTCAGTCTATGGCTACACCTTC
CDR3: CASSFSVYGYTF

D: -
J: TRBJ2-7
V: TRBV7-6
size: -
length: 13
DNA: TGTGCCAGCAGCCTCGGACAAGTCTACGAGCAGTACTTC
CDR3: CASSLGQVYEQYF

D: TRBD1
J: TRBJ1-2
V: TRBV10-3
size: -
length: 14
DNA: TGTGCCATCAGTTATGACCGGGACAGGGAGGGCTACACCTTC
CDR3: CAISYDRDREGYTF

D: -
J: TRBJ2-5
V: TRBV3-1/TRBV3-2
size: -
length: 17
DNA: TGTGCCAGCAGCCAAGATCGGGGGACAGTTTTTCAAGAGACCCAGTACTTC
CDR3: CASSQDRGTVFQETQYF

D: -
J: TRBJ1-6
V: TRBV30
size: -
length: 14
DNA: TGTGCCTGGAGTGTTCGCGTTTTAAATTCACCCCTCCACTTT
CDR3: CAWSVRVLNSPLHF

D: -
J: TRBJ1-5
V: TRBV10-2
size: few
length: 14
DNA: TGCGCCAGCTCACTCGGGAGCCGCAATCAGCCCCAGCATTTT
CDR3: CASSLGSRNQPQHF